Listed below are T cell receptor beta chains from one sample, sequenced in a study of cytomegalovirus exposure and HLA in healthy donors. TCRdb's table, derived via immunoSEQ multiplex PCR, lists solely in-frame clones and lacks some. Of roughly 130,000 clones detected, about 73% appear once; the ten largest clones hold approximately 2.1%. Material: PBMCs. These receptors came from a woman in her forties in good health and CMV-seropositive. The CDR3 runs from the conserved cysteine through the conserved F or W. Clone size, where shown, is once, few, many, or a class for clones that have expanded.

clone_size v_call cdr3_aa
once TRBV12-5 CASGLGTGLFF
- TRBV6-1 CAIRNRGLNGYTF
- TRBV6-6 CASSKTTGGAGGYTF
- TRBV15 CATSRPKLAGYYEQYF
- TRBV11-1 CASSSTGGAETQYF
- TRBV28 CASSLADRGETQYF
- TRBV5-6 CASSLGQRGGSNEQFF
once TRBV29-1 CSGRHTSGYNEQFF
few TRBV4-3 CASSQGQGIGTDTQYF
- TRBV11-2 CASSSKGLPTNEQFF
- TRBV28 CASDRGREKLFF
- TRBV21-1 CASSKVTGVLFGYTF
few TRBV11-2 CASSLAGAVSYQETQYF
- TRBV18 CASSPPGLPTDTQYF
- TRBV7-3 CASSLPPGNTEAFF
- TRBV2 CASSRGNTGELFF
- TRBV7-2 CASSLTGLHTIYF
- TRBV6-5 CASSGGGGKQYF
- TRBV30 CAWSPDRVGEQFF
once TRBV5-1 CASRGGQGTEAFF
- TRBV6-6 CASSEGIYEQYF
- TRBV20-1 CSGTSGGGYTF
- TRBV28 CASSLEAGTGNHRNTEAFF
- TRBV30 CAWSARDRGRGYTF
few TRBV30 CAWSVSVVSGGGGELFF
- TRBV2 CASSGDRRTEAFF
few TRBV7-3 CASSPGLAGGPSTDTQYF
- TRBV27 CASSTERDSSYEQYF
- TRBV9 CASSVLSSNEQFF
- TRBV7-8 CASRDREGAGELFF
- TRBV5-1 CASSFRGAYQGETQYF
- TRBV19 CASRSGTGGSAEQYF
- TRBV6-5 CASRSPGSRNSPLHF
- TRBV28 CASIRGGGDGYTF
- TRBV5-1 CASSLGQGAFF
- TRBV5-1 CASVGLAGGPRDNEQFF
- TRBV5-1 CASSLGPTTAGANVLTF
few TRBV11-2 CASSSDRSKAFF
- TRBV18 CASSEVMNTEAFF
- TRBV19 CASSMRGQGPQPQHF
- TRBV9 CASSGTGGDSIYNEQFF
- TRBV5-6 CASSPTPGTGFPYEQYF
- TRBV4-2 CASSFSSKLNTEAFF
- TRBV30 CAWSVSRTPTTNEKLFF
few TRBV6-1 CASSPRTWNYEQYF
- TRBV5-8 CASSHPPGGSGGSRTYEQYF
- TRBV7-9 CASSLGDRGCLF
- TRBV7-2 CASSLGRNRGSEAFF
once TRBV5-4 CASSLRGAQETQYF
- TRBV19 CASNPQASLYNEQFF
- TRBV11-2 CASSLLPGGDTEAFF
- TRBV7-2 CASSPPGSYGYTF
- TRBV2 CASSSQGYEQYF
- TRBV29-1 CSVDGGGPDTQYF